This T cell receptor (beta chain) appears in the sequencing data of a study of blood T cells in healthy people across ages. Study results and caveats: A strong correlation was seen between TCR beta diversity and naive T cell percentage.

A sample-barcoded 5' primer and a J-beta primer mix were used in a second PCR of roughly 7 to 11 cycles. TCRdb reprocessed the 5' RACE reads via MiXCR and lists one record per CDR3 protein. The data hold nearly 800,000 distinct CDR3 sequences, with approximately 53% observed a single time. The table lists this clonotype with a few counts. Its target is not known. Germline CDR1 reads DFQATT; CDR2 reads SNEGSKA (reference sequence). The CDR3 runs 16 residues. The V and J ends lost 4 bases and 2 bases, in that order; junction bases with no gene match: 12. Donors ranged from roughly 6 to 100 years old and were healthy Caucasians in Russia. About 10 milliliters of peripheral blood were drawn from each donor into EDTA-treated tubes.

The rearrangement uses TRBV20-1 and TRBJ2-5; 8 nucleotides line up with TRBD2. What was sequenced was blood. This receptor was taken from a man in his forties or fifties in good health. CDR3 DNA: TGCAGTGCTACCTCGCTTACTAGCGGCTCGCAAGAGACCCAGTACTTC. It specifies CSATSLTSGSQETQYF.